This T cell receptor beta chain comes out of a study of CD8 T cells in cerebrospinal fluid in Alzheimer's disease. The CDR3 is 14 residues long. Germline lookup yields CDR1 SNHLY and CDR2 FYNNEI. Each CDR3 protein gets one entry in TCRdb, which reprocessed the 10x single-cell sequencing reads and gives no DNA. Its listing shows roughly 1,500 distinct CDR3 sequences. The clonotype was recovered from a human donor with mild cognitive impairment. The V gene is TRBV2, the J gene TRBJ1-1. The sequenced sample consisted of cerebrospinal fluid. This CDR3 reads CASSDQGMNTEAFF.